The next 18 T cell receptor beta chains were all read from a single sample in a study of human T cells and chemical hapten exposure. The time point was: patch test 3, about 24 weeks after DPC sensitization. Treatment described: therapeutic diphenylcyclopropenone sensitization with weekly scalp DPC. From whole blood left unfractionated, total RNA was extracted. From the RACE reads, TCRdb called clonotypes with MiXCR, one entry per CDR3 protein. This sample has around 40,000 distinct CDR3 sequences; roughly an eighth occur once, and the top ten carry roughly 2.5%. The sample consisted of whole blood, taken in connection with sensitization to the hapten diphenylcyclopropenone (DPC). Every receptor here comes from a middle-aged woman with alopecia areata. Some clones in this sample may be carry-over from other donors' samples.

The chain recombines TRBV29-1 with TRBJ2-3; D may be TRBD2 (6 bases). The CDR3 covers 15 residues. Germline CDR1 and CDR2: SQVTM and ANQGSEA. V lost 6 bases, J lost 2 bases, and 18 bases lay in between. Here the CDR3 DNA reads TGCAGCGTCACCACTCTAGCGTCTAACACAGATACGCAGTATTTT. It translates to CSVTTLASNTDTQYF.

The count of this clonotype is one. V gene TRBV9 combines with J gene TRBJ2-6; no reliable D call. The CDR3 has 18 amino acids. Trimming left V 0 bases short and J 2 bases short, with 15 bases between. Germline V gene lookup returns CDR1 SGDLS and CDR2 YYNGEE. The CDR3 region has the DNA TGTGCCAGCAGCGTAGACCGGGCGGCAGGTCCTGGGGCCAACGTCCTGACTTTC. Protein: CASSVDRAAGPGANVLTF.

V usage is TRBV9 and J usage is TRBJ1-2; no clear D. Trimming shortened V by 0 bases and J by 4 bases, and 7 bases separated the two germline ends. CDR3 length: 13 amino acids. Germline V gives CDR1 SGDLS, CDR2 YYNGEE. The CDR3 is CASSVDTSYGYTF. CDR3 nucleotides: TGTGCCAGCAGCGTAGATACCAGCTATGGCTACACCTTC.

The J gene is TRBJ2-5, the V gene TRBV29-1; possible D gene TRBD1, 6 bases. V lost 5 bases and J lost 1, with 11 bases in between. There are 13 residues in the CDR3. In germline, CDR1 is SQVTM, CDR2 ANQGSEA. The chain's CDR3 is CSVHQGSQETQYF. The CDR3 region has the DNA TGCAGCGTTCACCAGGGGAGCCAAGAGACCCAGTACTTC.

This clonotype was counted a few times. The chain carries TRBV28 and TRBJ1-5; D gene ambiguous. The CDR3 length is 14 residues. Trimming cost V 4 bases and J 3 bases, with 10 bases left between them. Germline CDR1 and CDR2: MDHEN and SYDVKM. The CDR3 protein is CASSWAENNQPQHF. CDR3 nucleotide sequence: TGTGCCAGCAGTTGGGCCGAAAACAATCAGCCCCAGCATTTT.

The sample holds a few counts of this clonotype. The J gene is TRBJ1-3, the V gene TRBV29-1, with 10 bases matching TRBD1. From germline, CDR1 is SQVTM and CDR2 ANQGSEA. CDR3 size: 13 residues. The trim removed 6 bases at V and 6 bases at J, leaving 5 bases unmatched. The DNA of the CDR3 is TGCAGCGTCCGGGACAGGGGACTAAACACCATATATTTT. Residues: CSVRDRGLNTIYF.

Remarks on this clonotype: A much larger clone differs by one base, so this may be a read error. The chain combines TRBV14 with TRBJ1-3; TRBD1 is a possible D gene (5 bases). This CDR3 has 14 residues. Germline CDR1 reads SGHDN; CDR2 reads FVKESK. CDR3 nucleotides: TGTGCCAGCAGCCAACCCGGGACGTATGGCACCTTATATTTT. Translating it yields CASSQPGTYGTLYF.

At least ten counts were recorded for this clonotype. The chain couples TRBV20-1 to TRBJ1-1; TRBD1 matches at 8 bases. The CDR3 has 18 amino acids. V lost 5 bases and J lost 3; bases outside the gene matches: 20. CDR1 is DFQATT and CDR2 is SNEGSKA in the germline V gene (reference sequence). DNA of the CDR3: TGCAGTGCTCAGGGGGCAACAGGGATGGATTGGGACGACACTGAAGCTTTCTTT. Translating gives CSAQGATGMDWDDTEAFF.

This clonotype was observed a few times. CDR3 DNA: TGTGCCAGCAGTTTTGGTGGGGTTGTTGAGACCCAGTACTTC. Translation: CASSFGGVVETQYF. V is TRBV28 and J is TRBJ2-5; D gene ambiguous. CDR1 is MDHEN and CDR2 is SYDVKM in the germline V gene. The CDR3 has 14 residues. V was shortened by 3 bases and J by 5 bases, with 13 bases between the two germline ends.

This clonotype occurred many times. The chain combines TRBV10-3 with TRBJ2-3; 7 positions agree with TRBD2. CDR1 and CDR2 (germline): ENHRY, SYGVKD. V shed 7 bases, J shed 1 base, and the junction held 2 bases outside the gene matches. CDR3 length equals 13 residues. The CDR3 DNA is TGTGCCATCACGGCGGGAGGCACAGATACGCAGTATTTT. Protein sequence: CAITAGGTDTQYF.

The chain joins TRBV29-1 to TRBJ1-1; D is ambiguous. Trimming removed 7 bases at V and 4 bases at J, with 7 bases between. The CDR3 has 10 amino acids. CDR1 is SQVTM and CDR2 is ANQGSEA in the germline V gene. The CDR3 coding sequence is TGCAGCGGTGTAGGCACTGAAGCTTTCTTT. Its protein is CSGVGTEAFF.

Only a few counts were recorded for this clonotype. The chain joins TRBV11-2 to TRBJ1-2; D remains unclear. The V gene's germline CDR1 is SGHAT and CDR2 FQNNGV. The CDR3 length is 11 residues. V lost 5 bases, J lost 3 bases, and 4 bases lay in between. CDR3 sequence: CASSEDYGYTF. The CDR3 nucleotides are TGTGCCAGCAGCGAGGACTATGGCTACACCTTC.

This clonotype was observed many times. In DNA, the CDR3 is TGCGCCAGCAGCTTAGGCGGGGAAAGAACCATATATTTT. Protein: CASSLGGERTIYF. V and J are TRBV5-1 and TRBJ1-3, with no clear D. Germline V lookup: CDR1 SGHRS, CDR2 YFSETQ. V was cut by 2 bases and J by 10 bases, with 13 bases left in between. The CDR3 has 13 amino acids.

This clonotype was seen more than once but under ten times. V gene TRBV28 combines with J gene TRBJ2-7; D remains ambiguous. V was trimmed by 4 bases and J by 0 bases, leaving 10 bases between them. The CDR3 runs 14 residues. Per the germline V gene, CDR1 is MDHEN and CDR2 is SYDVKM. The CDR3 DNA reads as TGTGCCAGCAGTTCCCCCGGCGTCTCCTACGAGCAGTACTTC. It encodes CASSSPGVSYEQYF.

This clonotype turned up a few times. This chain joins TRBV3-1 and TRBJ2-7; D is ambiguous. The CDR3 contains 14 residues. V lost 0 bases and J lost 6, with 12 bases in between. The V gene's germline CDR1 is LGHDT and CDR2 YNNKEL (reference sequence). The CDR3: CASSQESGKGEQYF. For the CDR3, the DNA is TGTGCCAGCAGCCAAGAATCCGGCAAAGGCGAGCAGTACTTC.

There are a few counts of this clonotype. The chain links TRBV29-1 to TRBJ2-7, with 9 bases matching TRBD2. In germline, CDR1 is SQVTM, CDR2 ANQGSEA. Trimming cost V 2 bases and J 3 bases; bases outside gene matches: 5. The CDR3 is 14 amino acids. The CDR3 is CSVEFSGRNYEQYF. The DNA of the CDR3 is TGCAGCGTTGAATTCAGCGGGAGGAACTACGAGCAGTACTTC.

This clonotype has ten or more counts. The CDR3, as DNA: TGTGCCAGCAGCCACCGACTAGCGACCAATGAGCAGTTCTTC. Translated, it gives CASSHRLATNEQFF. The gene calls are TRBV4-2 and TRBJ2-1; TRBD2 aligns across 8 bases. In germline, CDR1 is LGHNA, CDR2 YNFKEQ. CDR3 length: 14 amino acids. The V gene end was trimmed by 3 bases and the J gene end by 6 bases; junction bases not matched to a gene: 4.

The chain links TRBV4-1 to TRBJ2-1; the D gene is possibly TRBD1 (5 bases). Trimming removed 4 bases from V and 5 bases from J, with 12 bases in between. This CDR3 has 14 residues. Germline CDR1 reads MGHRA; CDR2 reads YSYEKL. CDR3 residues: CASSPVGVNNEQFF. CDR3 bases: TGCGCCAGCAGCCCCGTAGGGGTCAACAATGAGCAGTTCTTC.